What follows is one T cell receptor (beta chain) and its context. A read error likely explains this, since a far larger clone differs by one base. The data derive from a study of sequential checkpoint blockade in melanoma. Some clones are missing from TCRdb's copy, which holds only in-frame ones; the method was immunoSEQ multiplex PCR. The sample lists around 19,000 clones, over 60% occurring once. Treatment meaning: randomized to nivolumab then ipilimumab (arm A) or the reverse (arm B). No patient had prior DNA-damaging chemotherapy. From thawed PBMCs, live CD3+CD8+ cells negative for CD19 and CD56 were sorted. The receptor was derived from a human donor with melanoma. The source material was CD8+ T cells sorted from blood (inferred from file names), sampled from a patient given nivolumab and ipilimumab in sequence.

Here the CDR3 DNA reads TGTGCCAGCTCACCAGGCCACAGGGGTACAGTAATCGAGATCACTGAAGCTTTCTTT. This codes for CASSPGHRGTVIEITEAFF. The V gene is TRBV18, the J gene TRBJ1-1, with 7 bases fitting TRBD1. The junction had 19 bases not matched to a gene; V was cut back by 2 bases and J by 4 bases. The CDR3 contains 19 residues. Germline V gives CDR1 KGHSH, CDR2 LQKENI. The complete variable domain, with remaining parts taken from reference TRBV18 and TRBJ1-1, reads NAGVMQNPRHLVRRRGQEARLRCSPMKGHSHVYWYRQLPEEGLKFMVYLQKENIIDESGMPKERFSAEFPKEGPSILRIQQVVRGDSAAYFCASSPGHRGTVIEITEAFFGQGTRLTVV.